The source of this T cell receptor (beta chain) is a study of cytomegalovirus exposure and HLA in healthy donors. In germline, CDR1 is KGHSH, CDR2 LQKENI. The CDR3 extends over 16 amino acids. V shed 3 bases, J shed 1 base, and the junction held 5 bases outside the gene matches. This clone was picked up one time. Its antigen is undetermined. Study observations and caveats: For cytomegalovirus status, the classifier reportedly gave diagnoses with high specificity and sensitivity.

With 60 Vbeta and 13 Jbeta primers, the PCR was carried out. Repertoires were generated with immunoSEQ multiplex PCR, while TCRdb's copy carries only in-frame clones and drops some. The sample holds approximately 180,000 clones, approximately 80% seen once. The sequencing input was PBMCs. The sequence was collected from a woman younger than 45 in good health and CMV-seronegative. The J gene is TRBJ2-1, the V gene TRBV18, with 8 nucleotides matching TRBD1. This CDR3 reads CASSPGNRGSYNEQFF. CDR3 nucleotide sequence: TGTGCCAGCTCACCTGGGAACAGGGGGTCCTACAATGAGCAGTTCTTC.